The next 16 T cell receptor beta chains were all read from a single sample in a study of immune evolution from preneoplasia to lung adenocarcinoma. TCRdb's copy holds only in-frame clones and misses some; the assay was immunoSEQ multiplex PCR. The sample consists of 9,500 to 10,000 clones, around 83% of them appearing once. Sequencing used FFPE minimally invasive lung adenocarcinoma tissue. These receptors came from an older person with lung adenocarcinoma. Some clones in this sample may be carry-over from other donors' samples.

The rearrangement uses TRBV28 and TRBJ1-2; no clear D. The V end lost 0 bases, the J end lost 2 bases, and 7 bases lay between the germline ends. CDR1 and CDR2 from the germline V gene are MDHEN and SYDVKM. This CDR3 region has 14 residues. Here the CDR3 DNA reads TGTGCCAGCAGTTTATGGGGTGAGAACTATGGCTACACCTTC. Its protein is CASSLWGENYGYTF.

The CDR3 DNA reads TGCGCCAGCACGTCGGGGCTCTATGGCTACACCTTC. Protein sequence: CASTSGLYGYTF. V is TRBV5-1 and J is TRBJ1-2, with D possibly matching TRBD1 (5 bases). CDR3 length equals 12 residues. From germline, CDR1 is SGHRS and CDR2 YFSETQ. Trimming took 6 bases from V and 4 from J, leaving 10 bases between them.

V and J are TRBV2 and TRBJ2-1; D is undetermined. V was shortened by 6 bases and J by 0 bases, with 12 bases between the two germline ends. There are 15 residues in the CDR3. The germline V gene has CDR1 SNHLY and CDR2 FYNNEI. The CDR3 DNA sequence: TGTGCCAGCAGGGCTGACACTTTCTCCTACAATGAGCAGTTCTTC. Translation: CASRADTFSYNEQFF.

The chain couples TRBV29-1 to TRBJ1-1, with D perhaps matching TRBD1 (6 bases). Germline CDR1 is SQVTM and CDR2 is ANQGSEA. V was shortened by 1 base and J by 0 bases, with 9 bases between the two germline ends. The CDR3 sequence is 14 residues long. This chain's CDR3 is CSVEATGMNTEAFF. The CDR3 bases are TGCAGCGTTGAAGCCACAGGGATGAACACTGAAGCTTTCTTT.

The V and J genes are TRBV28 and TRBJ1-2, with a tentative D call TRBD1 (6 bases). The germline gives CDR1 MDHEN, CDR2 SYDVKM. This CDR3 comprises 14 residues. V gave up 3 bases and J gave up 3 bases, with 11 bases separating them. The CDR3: CASSLEGGHYGYTF. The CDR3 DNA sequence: TGTGCCAGCAGTTTGGAGGGGGGTCACTATGGCTACACCTTC.

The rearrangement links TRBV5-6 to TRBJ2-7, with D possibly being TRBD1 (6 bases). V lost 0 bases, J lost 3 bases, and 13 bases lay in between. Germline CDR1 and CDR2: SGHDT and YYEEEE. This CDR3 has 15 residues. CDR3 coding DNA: TGTGCCAGCAGCTTGGAGGCAGGGGACCACTACGAGCAGTACTTC. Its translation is CASSLEAGDHYEQYF.

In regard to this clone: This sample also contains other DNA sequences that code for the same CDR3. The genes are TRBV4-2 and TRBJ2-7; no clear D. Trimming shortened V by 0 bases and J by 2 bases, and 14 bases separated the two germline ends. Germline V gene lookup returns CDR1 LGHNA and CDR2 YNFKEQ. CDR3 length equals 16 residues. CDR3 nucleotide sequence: TGTGCCAGCAGCCAAGATCTGGGTAGTCGGGCCTACGAGCAGTACTTC. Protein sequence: CASSQDLGSRAYEQYF.

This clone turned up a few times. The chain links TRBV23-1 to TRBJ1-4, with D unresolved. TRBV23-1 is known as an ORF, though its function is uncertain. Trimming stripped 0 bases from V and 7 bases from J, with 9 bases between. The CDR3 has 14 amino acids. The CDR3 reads CASSQSGWREKLFF. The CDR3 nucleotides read TGCGCCAGCAGTCAATCGGGGTGGCGTGAAAAACTGTTTTTT.

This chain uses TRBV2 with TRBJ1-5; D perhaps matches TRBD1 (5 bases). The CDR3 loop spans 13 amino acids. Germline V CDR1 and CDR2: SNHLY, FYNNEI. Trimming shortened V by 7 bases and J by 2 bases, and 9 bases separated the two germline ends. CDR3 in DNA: TGTGCCAGCACAGGGTACGGCAATCAGCCCCAGCATTTT. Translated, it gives CASTGYGNQPQHF.

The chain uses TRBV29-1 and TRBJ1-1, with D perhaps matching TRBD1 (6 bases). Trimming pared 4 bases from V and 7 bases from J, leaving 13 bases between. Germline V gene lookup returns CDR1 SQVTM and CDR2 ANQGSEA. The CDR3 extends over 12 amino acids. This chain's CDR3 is CSVAAGDREAFF. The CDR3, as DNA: TGCAGCGTTGCCGCAGGGGACCGTGAAGCTTTCTTT.

CDR3 loop: CAISEAPAGANVLTF. The CDR3 coding sequence is TGTGCCATCAGTGAGGCTCCCGCTGGGGCCAACGTCCTGACTTTC. The chain joins TRBV10-3 to TRBJ2-6, with unresolved D. The germline CDR1 and CDR2 sequences are ENHRY and SYGVKD. The CDR3 is 15 amino acids. The V and J ends lost 2 bases and 2 bases respectively, with 7 bases between them.

The CDR3 here is CASSYDRGGTEAFF. The DNA for the CDR3 is TGTGCCAGCAGTTACGACAGGGGGGGAACTGAAGCTTTCTTT. The chain is built from TRBV6-5 and TRBJ1-1, with 9 bases aligning to TRBD1. Trimming at V came to 2 bases and at J to 5 bases, leaving 3 bases not matched to a gene. This CDR3 has 14 amino acids. Per germline, CDR1 MNHEY and CDR2 SVGAGI.

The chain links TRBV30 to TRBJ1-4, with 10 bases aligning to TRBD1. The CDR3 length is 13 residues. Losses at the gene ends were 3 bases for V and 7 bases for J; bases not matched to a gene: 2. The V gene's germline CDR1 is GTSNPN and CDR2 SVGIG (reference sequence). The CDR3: CAWRDRGSEKLFF. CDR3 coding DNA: TGTGCCTGGAGGGACAGGGGGAGTGAAAAACTGTTTTTT. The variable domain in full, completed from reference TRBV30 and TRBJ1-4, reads SQTIHQWPATLVQPVGSPLSLECTVEGTSNPNLYWYRQAAGRGLQLLFYSVGIGQISSEVPQNLSASRPQDRQFILSSKKLLLSDSGFYLCAWRDRGSEKLFFGSGTQLSVL.

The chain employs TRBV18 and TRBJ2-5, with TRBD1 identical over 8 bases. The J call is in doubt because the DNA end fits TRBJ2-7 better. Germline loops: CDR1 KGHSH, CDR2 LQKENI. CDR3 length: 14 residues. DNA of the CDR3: TGTGCCAGCTCACGGGACAGGAGCTCCTACGAGCAGTACTTC. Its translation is CASSRDRSSYEQYF.

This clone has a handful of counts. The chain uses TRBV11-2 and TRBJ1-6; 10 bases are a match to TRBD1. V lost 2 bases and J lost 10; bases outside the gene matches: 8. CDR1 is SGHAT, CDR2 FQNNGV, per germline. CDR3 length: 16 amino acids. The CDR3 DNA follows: TGTGCCAGCAGCTTAATACCGGGGACAGGGGAATCACCCCTCCACTTT. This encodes CASSLIPGTGESPLHF.

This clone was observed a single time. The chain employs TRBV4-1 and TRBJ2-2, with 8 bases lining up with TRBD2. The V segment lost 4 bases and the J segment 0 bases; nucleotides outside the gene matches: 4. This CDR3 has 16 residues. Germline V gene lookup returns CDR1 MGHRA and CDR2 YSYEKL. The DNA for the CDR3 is TGCGCCAGCAGCCGGATAGCGGGGTCGAACACCGGGGAGCTGTTTTTT. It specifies CASSRIAGSNTGELFF.